The present entry profiles one T cell receptor (beta chain) with its context. This entry belongs to a study of technical replicates of blood from a few donors. Some clones are missing from TCRdb's copy, which holds only in-frame ones; the method was immunoSEQ multiplex PCR. The sample carries tens of thousands of clones, 85% to 95% recorded once. The length of the CDR3 is 14 residues. The V gene end was trimmed by 6 bases and the J gene end by 4 bases; junction bases not matched to a gene: 7. CDR1 and CDR2 from the germline V gene are LGHNA and YSLEER. Sequencing was carried out using PBMCs. The chain recombines TRBV4-3 with TRBJ1-2; 8 bases line up with TRBD1. The clonotype originates from a human donor in good health. Some clones in this sample may be carry-over from other donors' samples. The CDR3 is CASSNTQGAYGYTF. Written as DNA, the CDR3 is TGCGCCAGCAGTAACACTCAGGGGGCCTATGGCTACACCTTC.